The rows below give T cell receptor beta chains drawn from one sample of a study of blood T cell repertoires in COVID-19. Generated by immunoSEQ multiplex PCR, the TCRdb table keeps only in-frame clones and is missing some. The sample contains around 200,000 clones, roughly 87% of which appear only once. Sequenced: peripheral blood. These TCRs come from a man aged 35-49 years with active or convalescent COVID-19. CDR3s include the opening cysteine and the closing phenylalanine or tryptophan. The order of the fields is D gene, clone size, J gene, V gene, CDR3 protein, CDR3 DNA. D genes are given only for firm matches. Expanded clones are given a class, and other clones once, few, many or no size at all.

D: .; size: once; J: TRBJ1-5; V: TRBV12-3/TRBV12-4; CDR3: CASRAEAQPQHF; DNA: TGTGCCAGCAGAGCGGAGGCCCAGCCCCAGCATTTT
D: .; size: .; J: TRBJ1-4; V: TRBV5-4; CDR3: CASSLGGGGIQKLFF; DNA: TGTGCCAGCAGCTTGGGGGGAGGGGGAATTCAAAAACTGTTTTTT
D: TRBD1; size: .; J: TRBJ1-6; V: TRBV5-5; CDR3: CASRAQGSTYNSPLHF; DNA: TGTGCCAGCAGGGCACAGGGGAGCACGTATAATTCACCCCTCCACTTT
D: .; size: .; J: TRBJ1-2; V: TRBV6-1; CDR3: CASSEAPQVNFYGYTF; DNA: TGTGCCAGCAGTGAAGCTCCCCAGGTGAACTTTTATGGCTACACCTTC
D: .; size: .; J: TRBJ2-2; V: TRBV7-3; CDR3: CASSLTTAKNTGELFF; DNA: TGTGCCAGCAGCTTAACGACAGCCAAGAACACCGGGGAGCTGTTTTTT
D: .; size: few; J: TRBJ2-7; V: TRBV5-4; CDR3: CASSSRGTSYEQYF; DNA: TGTGCCAGCAGCTCCCGGGGTACCTCCTACGAGCAGTACTTC
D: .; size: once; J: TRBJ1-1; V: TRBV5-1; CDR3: CASSPDNRVENTEAFF; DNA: TGCGCCAGCAGCCCGGATAACAGGGTGGAGAACACTGAAGCTTTCTTT
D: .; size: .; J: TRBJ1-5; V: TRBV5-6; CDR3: CASSLGQVNQPQHF; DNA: TGTGCCAGCAGCTTGGGACAGGTAAATCAGCCCCAGCATTTT
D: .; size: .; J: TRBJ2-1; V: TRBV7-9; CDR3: CASTLHGAGEQFF; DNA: TGTGCCAGCACCCTACACGGGGCGGGAGAGCAGTTCTTC
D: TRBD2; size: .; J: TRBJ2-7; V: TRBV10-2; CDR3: CASSEPGTSGSSYEQYF; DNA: TGCGCCAGCAGTGAGCCCGGGACTAGCGGGAGCTCCTACGAGCAGTACTTC
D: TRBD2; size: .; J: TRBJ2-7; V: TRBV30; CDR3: CAWSVGAGVVYEQYF; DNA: TGTGCCTGGAGTGTCGGGGCGGGAGTTGTCTACGAGCAGTACTTC
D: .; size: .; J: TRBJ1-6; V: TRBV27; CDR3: CASSPNRNSPLHF; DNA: TGTGCCAGCAGTCCAAACAGGAATTCACCCCTCCACTTT
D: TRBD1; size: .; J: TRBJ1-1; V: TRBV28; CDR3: CASSFLRGKGTEAFF; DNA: TGTGCCAGCAGTTTTCTCAGGGGGAAGGGTACTGAAGCTTTCTTT
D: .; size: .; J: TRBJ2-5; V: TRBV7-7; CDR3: CASSSGFRETQYF; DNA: TGTGCCAGCAGTTCAGGGTTCCGGGAGACCCAGTACTTC
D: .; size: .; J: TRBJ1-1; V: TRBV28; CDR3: CASSFRGVGLEAFF; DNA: TGTGCCAGCAGTTTCAGGGGCGTAGGTCTTGAAGCTTTCTTT
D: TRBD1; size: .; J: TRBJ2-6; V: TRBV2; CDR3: CASRGQGRALTF; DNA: TGTGCCAGCAGGGGACAGGGAAGGGCCCTGACTTTC
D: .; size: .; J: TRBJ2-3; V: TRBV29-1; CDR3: CSVVPGTDTQYF; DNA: TGCAGCGTTGTTCCCGGCACAGATACGCAGTATTTT
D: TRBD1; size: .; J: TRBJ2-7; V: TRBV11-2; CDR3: CASSYTGGTYEQYF; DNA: TGTGCCAGCAGCTATACAGGGGGAACCTACGAGCAGTACTTC
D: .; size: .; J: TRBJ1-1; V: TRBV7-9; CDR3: CASSLAAGRTTEAFF; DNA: TGTGCCAGCAGCTTAGCGGCGGGGAGGACCACTGAAGCTTTCTTT
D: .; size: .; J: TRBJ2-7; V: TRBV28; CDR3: CASSLNGFPSYEQYF; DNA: TGTGCCAGCAGTTTAAACGGGTTCCCCTCCTACGAGCAGTACTTC
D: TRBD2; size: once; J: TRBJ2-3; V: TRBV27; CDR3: CASSFLGLGSDTQYF; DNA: TGTGCCAGCAGTTTTTTGGGACTAGGATCAGATACGCAGTATTTT
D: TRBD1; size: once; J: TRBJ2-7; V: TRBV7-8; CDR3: CASSSDRGPSAVPRGTYEQYF; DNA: TGTGCCAGCAGTTCGGACAGGGGGCCATCGGCGGTTCCCCGGGGGACCTACGAGCAGTACTTC
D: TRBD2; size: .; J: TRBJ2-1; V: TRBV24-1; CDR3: CATSAFRIAGGEEQFF; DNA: TGTGCCACCAGTGCCTTTCGGATAGCGGGAGGCGAGGAGCAGTTCTTC
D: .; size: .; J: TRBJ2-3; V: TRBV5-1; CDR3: CASSLEEPTDTQYF; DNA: TGCGCCAGCAGCTTGGAGGAGCCCACAGATACGCAGTATTTT
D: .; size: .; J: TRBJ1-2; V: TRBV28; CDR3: CASSLGGQPNYGYTF; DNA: TGTGCCAGCAGTTTAGGAGGACAGCCTAACTATGGCTACACCTTC
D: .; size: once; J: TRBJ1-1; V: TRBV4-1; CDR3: CASSQDVTSTEAFF; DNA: TGCGCCAGCAGCCAAGATGTCACGAGTACTGAAGCTTTCTTT
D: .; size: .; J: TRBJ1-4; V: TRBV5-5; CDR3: CASSLAGRNEKLFF; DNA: TGTGCCAGCAGCTTGGCGGGGAGGAATGAAAAACTGTTTTTT
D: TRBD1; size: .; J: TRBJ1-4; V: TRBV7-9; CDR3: CASSLGDRADEKLFF; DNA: TGTGCCAGCAGCTTAGGAGACAGGGCCGACGAAAAACTGTTTTTT
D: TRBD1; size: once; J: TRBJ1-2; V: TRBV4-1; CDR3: CASSQAGTGGLYGYTF; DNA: TGCGCCAGCAGCCAGGCCGGGACAGGGGGTCTCTATGGCTACACCTTC
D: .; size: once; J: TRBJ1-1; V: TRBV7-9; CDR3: CASSLRGTEAFF; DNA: TGTGCCAGCAGCCTCAGGGGAACTGAAGCTTTCTTT
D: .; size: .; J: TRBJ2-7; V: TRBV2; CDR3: CASSGLVYEQYF; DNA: TGTGCCAGCAGTGGTTTAGTCTACGAGCAGTACTTC
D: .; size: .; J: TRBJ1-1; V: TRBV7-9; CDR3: CASSSSTRVLTEAFF; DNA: TGTGCCAGCAGCTCCTCCACGAGGGTGTTGACTGAAGCTTTCTTT
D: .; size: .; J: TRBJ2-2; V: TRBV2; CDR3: CASRWAEDTGELFF; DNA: TGTGCCAGCAGATGGGCAGAAGACACCGGGGAGCTGTTTTTT
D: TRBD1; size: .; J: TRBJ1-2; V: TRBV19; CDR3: CASSIGGTGSTF; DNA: TGTGCCAGTAGTATAGGGGGGACAGGCTCAACCTTC
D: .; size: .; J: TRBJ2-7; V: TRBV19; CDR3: CASSMGPSYEQYF; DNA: TGTGCCAGTAGTATGGGCCCCTCCTACGAGCAGTACTTC
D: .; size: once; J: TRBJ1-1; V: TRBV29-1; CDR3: CSVVIVGGTEAFF; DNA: TGCAGCGTTGTAATCGTCGGAGGGACTGAAGCTTTCTTT
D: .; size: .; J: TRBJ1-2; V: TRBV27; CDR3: CASSLLVGGSHGYTF; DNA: TGTGCCAGCAGTTTATTGGTCGGGGGTTCTCATGGCTACACCTTC
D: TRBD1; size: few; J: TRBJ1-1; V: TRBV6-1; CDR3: CASSEGRGLDTEAFF; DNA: TGTGCCAGCAGTGAAGGGAGGGGGCTGGACACTGAAGCTTTCTTT
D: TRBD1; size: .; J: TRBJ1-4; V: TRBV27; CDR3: CASRRTGIHEKLFF; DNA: TGTGCCAGCAGGAGGACAGGGATTCATGAAAAACTGTTTTTT